This T cell receptor (beta chain) stems from a study of T cells after yellow fever vaccination. Across the whole study: Low-cell-number fractions underwent preparation using SMART-Seq v4 Ultra Low Input.

Germline CDR1 is SGHRS and CDR2 is YFSETQ. This CDR3 has 15 residues. Deletions cut 1 base from V and 2 bases from J, with 13 bases between. 5'RACE template switching generated TCR cDNA, adding a universal primer site and UMIs. TCRdb ran MiXCR on the 5' RACE reads and lists one entry per CDR3 protein. The table includes under 500,000 distinct CDR3 sequences, around a sixth detected once. Study-level findings and limits: Once the booster was given, most primary-vaccination clones reappeared, at about 95% for CD4 and more than 85% for CD8. Faster peaking, at day 5 versus 15, marked a secondary response that was weaker.

On this clonotype itself: Its antigen is not known.

The sequencing here drew on PBMCs, taken before the yellow fever booster vaccination. The V call is TRBV5-1, the J call TRBJ2-7; D assignment may be TRBD1 or TRBD2 (5 bases each). This TCR came from a man between 18 and 29 years old who received the YFV17D yellow fever vaccine. CDR3 coding DNA: TGCGCCAGCAGCTTGATGGGGGAAAGCGCCTACGAGCAGTACTTC. It is translated as CASSLMGESAYEQYF. The full variable domain, in which reference TRBV5-1 and TRBJ2-7 provide the parts outside the CDR3, is KAGVTQTPRYLIKTRGQQVTLSCSPISGHRSVSWYQQTPGQGLQFLFEYFSETQRNKGNFPGRFSGRQFSNSRSEMNVSTLELGDSALYLCASSLMGESAYEQYFGPGTRLTVT.